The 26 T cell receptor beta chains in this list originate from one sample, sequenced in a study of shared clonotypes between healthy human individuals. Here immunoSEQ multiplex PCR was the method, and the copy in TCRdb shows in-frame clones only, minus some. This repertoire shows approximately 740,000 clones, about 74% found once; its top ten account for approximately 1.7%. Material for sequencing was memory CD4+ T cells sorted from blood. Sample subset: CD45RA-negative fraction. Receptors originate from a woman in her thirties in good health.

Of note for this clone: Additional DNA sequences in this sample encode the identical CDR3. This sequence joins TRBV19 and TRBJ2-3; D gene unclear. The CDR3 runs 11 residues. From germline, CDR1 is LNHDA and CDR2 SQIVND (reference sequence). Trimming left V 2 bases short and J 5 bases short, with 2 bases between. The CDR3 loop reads CASSIQDTQYF. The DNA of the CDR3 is TGTGCCAGTAGTATACAAGATACGCAGTATTTT.

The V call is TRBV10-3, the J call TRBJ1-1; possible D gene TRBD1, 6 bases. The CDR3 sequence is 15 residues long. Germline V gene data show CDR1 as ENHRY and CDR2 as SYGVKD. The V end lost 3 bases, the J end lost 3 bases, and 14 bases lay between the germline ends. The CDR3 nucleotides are TGTGCCATCAGTGATTCAGGGGCCGGCGACACTGAAGCTTTCTTT. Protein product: CAISDSGAGDTEAFF.

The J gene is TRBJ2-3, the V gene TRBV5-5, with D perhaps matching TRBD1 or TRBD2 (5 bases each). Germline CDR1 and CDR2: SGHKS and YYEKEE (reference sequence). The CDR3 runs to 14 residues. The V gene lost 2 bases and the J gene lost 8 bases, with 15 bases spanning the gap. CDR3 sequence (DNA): TGTGCCAGCAGCTTTCTAGATCTCGGGGCTACGCAGTATTTT. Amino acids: CASSFLDLGATQYF.

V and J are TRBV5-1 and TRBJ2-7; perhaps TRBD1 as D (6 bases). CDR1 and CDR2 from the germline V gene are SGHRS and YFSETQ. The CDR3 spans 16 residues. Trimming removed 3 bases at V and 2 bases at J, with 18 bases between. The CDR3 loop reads CASSSARQGITYEQYF. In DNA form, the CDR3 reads TGCGCCAGCAGCTCGGCTCGGCAGGGGATCACCTACGAGCAGTACTTC.

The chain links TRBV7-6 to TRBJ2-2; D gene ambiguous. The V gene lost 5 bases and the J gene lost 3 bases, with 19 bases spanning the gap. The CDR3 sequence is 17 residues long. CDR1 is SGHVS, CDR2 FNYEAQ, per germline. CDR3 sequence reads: CASSGYLGELDTGELFF. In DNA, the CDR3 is TGTGCCAGCAGCGGCTATTTAGGAGAGTTGGACACCGGGGAGCTGTTTTTT.

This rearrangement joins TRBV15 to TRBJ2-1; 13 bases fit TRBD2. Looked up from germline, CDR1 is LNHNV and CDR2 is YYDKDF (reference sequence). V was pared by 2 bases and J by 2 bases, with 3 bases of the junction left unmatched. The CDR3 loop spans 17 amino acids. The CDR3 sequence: CATSRTTSGRAYNEQFF. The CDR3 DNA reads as TGTGCCACCAGCAGAACCACTAGCGGGAGGGCCTACAATGAGCAGTTCTTC.

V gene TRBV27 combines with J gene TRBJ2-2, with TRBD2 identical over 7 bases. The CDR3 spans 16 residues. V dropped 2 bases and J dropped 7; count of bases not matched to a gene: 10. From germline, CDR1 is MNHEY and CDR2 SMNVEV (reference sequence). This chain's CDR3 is CASSLRAGMWIGELFF. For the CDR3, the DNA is TGTGCCAGCAGTTTACGAGCGGGAATGTGGATCGGGGAGCTGTTTTTT.

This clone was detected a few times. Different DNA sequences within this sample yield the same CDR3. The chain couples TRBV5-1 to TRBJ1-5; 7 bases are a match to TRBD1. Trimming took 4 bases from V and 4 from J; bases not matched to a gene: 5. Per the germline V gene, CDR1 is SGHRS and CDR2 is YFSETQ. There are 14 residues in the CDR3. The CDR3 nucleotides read TGCGCCAGCAGCACTGGGACAGAGAATCAGCCCCAGCATTTT. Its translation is CASSTGTENQPQHF. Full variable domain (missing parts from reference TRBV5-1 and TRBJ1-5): KAGVTQTPRYLIKTRGQQVTLSCSPISGHRSVSWYQQTPGQGLQFLFEYFSETQRNKGNFPGRFSGRQFSNSRSEMNVSTLELGDSALYLCASSTGTENQPQHFGDGTRLSIL.

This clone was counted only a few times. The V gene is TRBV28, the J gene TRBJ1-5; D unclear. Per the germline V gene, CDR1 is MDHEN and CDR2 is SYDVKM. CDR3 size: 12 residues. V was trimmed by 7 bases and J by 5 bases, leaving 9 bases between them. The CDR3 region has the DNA TGTGCCAGCACGGGAGTGGATCAGCCCCAGCATTTT. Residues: CASTGVDQPQHF.

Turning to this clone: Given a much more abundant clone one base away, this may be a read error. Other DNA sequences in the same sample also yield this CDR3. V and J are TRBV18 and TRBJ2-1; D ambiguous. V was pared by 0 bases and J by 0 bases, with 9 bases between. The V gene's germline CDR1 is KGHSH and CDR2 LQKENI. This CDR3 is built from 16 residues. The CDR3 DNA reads TGTGCCAGCTCACCACCGTCCCAGAGCTCCTACAATGAGCAGTTCTTC. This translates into CASSPPSQSSYNEQFF.

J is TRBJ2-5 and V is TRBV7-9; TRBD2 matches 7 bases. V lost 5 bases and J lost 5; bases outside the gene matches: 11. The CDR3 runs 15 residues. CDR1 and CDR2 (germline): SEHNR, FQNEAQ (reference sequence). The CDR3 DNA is TGTGCCAGCAGCCGGATCCAGGGAGGGAGCGAGACCCAGTACTTC. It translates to CASSRIQGGSETQYF.

This CDR3 is CASSQDRRGSIGYTF. CDR3 coding DNA: TGTGCCAGCAGCCAAGATCGCAGGGGCTCCATCGGCTACACCTTC. The chain employs TRBV4-2 and TRBJ1-2, with D perhaps matching TRBD1 (6 bases). The V gene lost 0 bases and the J gene lost 8 bases, with 16 bases spanning the gap. The germline V gene encodes CDR1 LGHNA and CDR2 YNFKEQ. The CDR3 consists of 15 residues.

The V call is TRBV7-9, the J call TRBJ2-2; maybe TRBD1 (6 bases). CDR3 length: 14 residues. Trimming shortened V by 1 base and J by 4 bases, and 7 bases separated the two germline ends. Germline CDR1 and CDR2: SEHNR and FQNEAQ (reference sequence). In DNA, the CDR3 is TGTGCCAGCAGCTTAGAACAGGGCACCGGGGAGCTGTTTTTT. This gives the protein CASSLEQGTGELFF.

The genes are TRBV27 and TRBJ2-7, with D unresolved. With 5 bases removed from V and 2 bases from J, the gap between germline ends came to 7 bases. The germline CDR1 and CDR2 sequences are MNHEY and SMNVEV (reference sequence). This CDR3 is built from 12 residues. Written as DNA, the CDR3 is TGTGCCAGCAGTAAGGGCCCCTACGAGCAGTACTTC. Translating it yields CASSKGPYEQYF.

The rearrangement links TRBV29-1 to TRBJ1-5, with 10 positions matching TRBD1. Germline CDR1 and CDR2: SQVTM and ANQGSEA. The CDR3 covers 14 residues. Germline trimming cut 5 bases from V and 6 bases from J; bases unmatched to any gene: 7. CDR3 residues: CSVPGQGDIQPQHF. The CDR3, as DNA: TGCAGCGTTCCCGGACAGGGGGACATTCAGCCCCAGCATTTT.

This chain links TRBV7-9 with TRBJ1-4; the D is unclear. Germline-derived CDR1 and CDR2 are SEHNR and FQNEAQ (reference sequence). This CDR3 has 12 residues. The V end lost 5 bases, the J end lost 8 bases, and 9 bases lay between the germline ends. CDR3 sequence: CASSPVGEKLFF. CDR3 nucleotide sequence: TGTGCCAGCAGCCCGGTGGGGGAAAAACTGTTTTTT.

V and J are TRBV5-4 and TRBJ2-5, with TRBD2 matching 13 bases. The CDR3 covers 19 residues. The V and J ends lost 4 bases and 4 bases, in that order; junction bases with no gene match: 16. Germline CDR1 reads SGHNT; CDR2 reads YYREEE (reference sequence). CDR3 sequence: CASSIPARGLAGVVETQYF. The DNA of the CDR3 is TGTGCCAGCAGCATTCCGGCCCGAGGACTAGCGGGAGTGGTAGAGACCCAGTACTTC.

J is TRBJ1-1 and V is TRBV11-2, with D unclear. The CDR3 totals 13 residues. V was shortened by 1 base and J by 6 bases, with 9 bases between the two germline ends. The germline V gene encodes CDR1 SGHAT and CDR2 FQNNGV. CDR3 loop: CASSLVGSPEAFF. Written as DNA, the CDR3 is TGTGCCAGCAGCTTAGTGGGATCCCCTGAAGCTTTCTTT. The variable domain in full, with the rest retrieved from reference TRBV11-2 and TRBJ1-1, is EAGVAQSPRYKIIEKRQSVAFWCNPISGHATLYWYQQILGQGPKLLIQFQNNGVVDDSQLPKDRFSAERLKGVDSTLKIQPAKLEDSAVYLCASSLVGSPEAFFGQGTRLTVV.

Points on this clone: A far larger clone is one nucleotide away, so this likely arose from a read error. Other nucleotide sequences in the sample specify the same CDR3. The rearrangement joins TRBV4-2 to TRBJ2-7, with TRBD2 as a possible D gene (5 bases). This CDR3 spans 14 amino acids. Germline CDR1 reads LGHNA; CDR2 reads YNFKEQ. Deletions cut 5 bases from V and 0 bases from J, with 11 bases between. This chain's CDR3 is CASSELANSYEQYF. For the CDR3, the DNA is TGTGCCAGCAGCGAATTAGCGAACTCCTACGAGCAGTACTTC.

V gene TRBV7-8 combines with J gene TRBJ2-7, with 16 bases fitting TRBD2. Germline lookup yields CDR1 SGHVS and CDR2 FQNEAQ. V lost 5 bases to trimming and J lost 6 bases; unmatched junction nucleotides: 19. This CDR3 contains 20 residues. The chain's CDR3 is CASSPLSGTSGRAGYGEQYF. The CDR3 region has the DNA TGTGCCAGCAGCCCATTATCCGGGACTAGCGGGAGGGCCGGTTATGGCGAGCAGTACTTC.

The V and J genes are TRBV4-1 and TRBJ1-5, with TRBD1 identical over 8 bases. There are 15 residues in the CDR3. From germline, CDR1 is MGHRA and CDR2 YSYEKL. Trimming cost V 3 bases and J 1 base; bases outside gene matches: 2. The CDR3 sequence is CASSQTGDSNQPQHF. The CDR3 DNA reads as TGCGCCAGCAGCCAGACAGGGGACAGCAATCAGCCCCAGCATTTT.

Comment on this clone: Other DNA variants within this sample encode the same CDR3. The CDR3 sequence: CASRRTSGTYEQYF. CDR3 in DNA: TGTGCCAGCAGGCGGACTAGCGGGACATACGAGCAGTACTTC. The chain couples TRBV28 to TRBJ2-7, with 12 bases matching TRBD2. J gave up 4 bases and V 6 bases, and 4 bases lay outside the gene matches. Germline V gives CDR1 MDHEN, CDR2 SYDVKM. The CDR3 has 14 residues. The entire variable domain, with the rest obtained from reference TRBV28 and TRBJ2-7, is as follows: DVKVTQSSRYLVKRTGEKVFLECVQDMDHENMFWYRQDPGLGLRLIYFSYDVKMKEKGDIPEGYSVSREKKERFSLILESASTNQTSMYLCASRRTSGTYEQYFGPGTRLTVT.

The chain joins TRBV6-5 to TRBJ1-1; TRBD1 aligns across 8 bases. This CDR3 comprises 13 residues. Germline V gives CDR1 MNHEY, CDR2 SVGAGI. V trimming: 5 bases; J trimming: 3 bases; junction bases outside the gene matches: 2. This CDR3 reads CASSMTGDTEAFF. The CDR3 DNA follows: TGTGCCAGCAGTATGACAGGGGACACTGAAGCTTTCTTT.

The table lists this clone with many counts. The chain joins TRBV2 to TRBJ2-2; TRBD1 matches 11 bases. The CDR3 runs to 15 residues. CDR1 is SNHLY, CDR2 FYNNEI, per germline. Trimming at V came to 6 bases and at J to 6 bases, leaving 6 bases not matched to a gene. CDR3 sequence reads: CASRPRTGGPGELFF. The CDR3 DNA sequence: TGTGCCAGCAGACCGAGGACAGGGGGCCCCGGGGAGCTGTTTTTT.

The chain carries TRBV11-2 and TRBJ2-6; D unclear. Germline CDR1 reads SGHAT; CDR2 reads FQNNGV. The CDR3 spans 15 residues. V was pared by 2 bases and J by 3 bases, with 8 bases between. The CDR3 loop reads CASSLMLIGANVLTF. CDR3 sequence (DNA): TGTGCCAGCAGCTTAATGCTAATTGGGGCCAACGTCCTGACTTTC.

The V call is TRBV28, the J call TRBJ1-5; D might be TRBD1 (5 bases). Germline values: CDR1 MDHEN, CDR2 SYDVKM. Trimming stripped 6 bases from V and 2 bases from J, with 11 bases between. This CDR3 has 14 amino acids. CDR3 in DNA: TGTGCCAGCAGGCGGACAAGACGCAATCAGCCCCAGCATTTT. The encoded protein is CASRRTRRNQPQHF.